These 29 T cell receptor beta chains were sequenced from one sample in a study of T cells after yellow fever vaccination. A single record per CDR3 protein comes from TCRdb applying MiXCR to the 5' RACE reads. The sample carries fewer than 400,000 distinct CDR3 sequences, 6.2% recorded once. This specimen was PBMCs, taken 5 days after the yellow fever booster vaccination. These receptors originate from a man younger than 40 who received the YFV17D yellow fever vaccine.

This rearrangement joins TRBV11-2 to TRBJ2-7, with 7 bases aligning to TRBD2. This CDR3 is 20 amino acids long. V lost 6 bases, J lost 2 bases, and 25 bases stayed unmatched. Germline V gene lookup returns CDR1 SGHAT and CDR2 FQNNGV. The DNA of the CDR3 is TGTGCCAGCAGGGCCAACCTAGCGGCCTCGACCGGAGCCTCCCCCTACGAGCAGTACTTC. Translating gives CASRANLAASTGASPYEQYF.

The table lists this clonotype with a few counts. The chain recombines TRBV12-3 or TRBV12-4 with TRBJ1-1; unclear D gene. The CDR3 runs to 11 residues. V was clipped by 6 bases and J by 4 bases, with 6 bases between them. The CDR3 DNA reads TGTGCCAGCAGGCCGGCCACTGAAGCTTTCTTT. This encodes CASRPATEAFF.

The J gene is TRBJ2-7, the V gene TRBV5-4; 7 bases map to TRBD2. Germline lookup yields CDR1 SGHNT and CDR2 YYREEE (reference sequence). V lost 3 bases, J lost 2 bases, and 8 bases stayed unmatched. This CDR3 is 15 amino acids long. In DNA form, the CDR3 reads TGTGCCAGCAGCTCTCAGGGACTACAAACCTACGAGCAGTACTTC. Protein: CASSSQGLQTYEQYF.

This clonotype has more than one count but fewer than ten. The V and J genes are TRBV15 and TRBJ2-1; D is unresolved. Germline V gene sequence: CDR1 LNHNV, CDR2 YYDKDF (reference sequence). CDR3 length: 13 residues. Trimming took off 0 bases at V and 12 bases at J, with 12 bases between the two ends. This CDR3 is CATSRDPVSSQFF. CDR3 bases: TGTGCCACCAGCAGAGATCCCGTAAGTTCGCAGTTCTTC.

This clonotype was detected many times. The CDR3 reads CASSKGQGLAGYNEQFF. The CDR3 region has the DNA TGCGCCAGCAGCAAAGGACAAGGACTAGCGGGCTACAATGAGCAGTTCTTC. The chain links TRBV4-3 to TRBJ2-1, with 11 bases that match TRBD2. Germline CDR1 reads LGHNA; CDR2 reads YSLEER. Unmatched junction bases numbered 9, after V lost 5 bases and J lost 3 bases. This CDR3 is built from 17 residues.

This clonotype was recorded at least ten times. The chain recombines TRBV6-5 with TRBJ2-1; no clear D. Germline V gene sequence: CDR1 MNHEY, CDR2 SVGAGI. Trimming removed 2 bases from V and 13 bases from J, with 15 bases in between. The CDR3 runs 13 residues. The CDR3 DNA follows: TGTGCCAGCAGTTACGATGGGCTAACAGATCAGTTCTTC. Amino acid sequence: CASSYDGLTDQFF.

This clonotype has ten or more counts. This chain joins TRBV15 and TRBJ2-3; TRBD2 matches 7 bases. CDR1 and CDR2 (germline): LNHNV, YYDKDF (reference sequence). Losses at the gene ends were 4 bases for V and 3 bases for J; bases not matched to a gene: 13. The CDR3 spans 17 residues. The CDR3 region is CATSTERGVALTDTQYF. The CDR3 bases are TGTGCCACCAGCACCGAGCGGGGAGTAGCGTTAACAGATACGCAGTATTTT.

The CDR3 is CASSSPGPKGNEQFF. The CDR3 DNA is TGTGCCAGCAGTTCCCCCGGGCCCAAGGGGAATGAGCAGTTCTTC. The gene calls are TRBV6-5 and TRBJ2-1; possibly TRBD1 for D (5 bases). The CDR3 extends over 15 amino acids. Germline V gene data show CDR1 as MNHEY and CDR2 as SVGAGI. The V end lost 4 bases, the J end lost 7 bases, and 17 bases lay between the germline ends.

Only a few counts were recorded for this clonotype. The V call is TRBV19, the J call TRBJ2-7, with TRBD1 as a possible D gene (6 bases). This CDR3 has 14 amino acids. V lost 4 bases to trimming and J lost 5 bases, with 15 bases between them. Germline V gives CDR1 LNHDA, CDR2 SQIVND (reference sequence). CDR3 sequence: CASSKWDNHHEQYF. Here the CDR3 DNA reads TGTGCCAGTAGTAAATGGGACAATCACCACGAGCAGTACTTC. The full variable domain, with the rest looked up from reference TRBV19 and TRBJ2-7, is DGGITQSPKYLFRKEGQNVTLSCEQNLNHDAMYWYRQDPGQGLRLIYYSQIVNDFQKGDIAEGYSVSREKKESFPLTVTSAQKNPTAFYLCASSKWDNHHEQYFGPGTRLTVT.

This sequence joins TRBV20-1 and TRBJ2-6; D ambiguous. V was clipped by 7 bases and J by 0 bases, with 10 bases between them. There are 14 residues in the CDR3. Germline V gene sequence: CDR1 DFQATT, CDR2 SNEGSKA (reference sequence). Here the CDR3 DNA reads TGCAGTGATAGTCCCACCTCTGGGGCCAACGTCCTGACTTTC. This gives the protein CSDSPTSGANVLTF.

This clonotype occurred once. Since no conserved phenylalanine or tryptophan closes the CDR3, a read error is the likely cause. V usage is TRBV20-1 and J usage is TRBJ2-3, with a weak D call TRBD1 (7 bases). The CDR3 spans 16 residues. Germline loops: CDR1 DFQATT, CDR2 SNEGSKA (reference sequence). This CDR3 is CCAREMGRGASDTQYL. The CDR3 DNA reads as TGCTGTGCTAGAGAGATGGGCAGGGGGGCATCGGATACGCAGTATTTA.

About this clonotype itself: Germline is not matched at one junction end, which may reflect a read error. The gene calls are TRBV7-6 and TRBJ2-2; perhaps TRBD2 as D (6 bases). Germline V gene lookup returns CDR1 SGHVS and CDR2 FNYEAQ. The CDR3 runs 15 residues. CDR3: CASSLGEPNTGGLFF. CDR3 bases: TGTGCCAGCAGCTTGGGAGAACCGAACACCGGGGGGCTGTTTTTT.

This clonotype has only a few counts. The genes are TRBV6-2 or TRBV6-3 and TRBJ1-2; D call uncertain. There are 14 residues in the CDR3. The germline V gene encodes CDR1 MNHEY and CDR2 SVGEGT. Trimming removed 4 bases from V and 2 bases from J, with 11 bases in between. CDR3 DNA sequence: TGTGCCAGCAGTTCTTCCCAGACCAACTATGGCTACACCTTC. Translation gives CASSSSQTNYGYTF.

The J gene is TRBJ2-1, the V gene TRBV5-1, with a weak D call TRBD2 (6 bases). Trimming took 0 bases from V and 0 from J, leaving 10 bases between them. CDR3 length: 16 residues. CDR1 SGHRS and CDR2 YFSETQ come from the germline V gene. DNA for the CDR3: TGCGCCAGCAGCTTGGCGGGCGGGAACTCCTACAATGAGCAGTTCTTC. Encoded protein: CASSLAGGNSYNEQFF.

The chain employs TRBV25-1 and TRBJ2-7; D is unclear. The CDR3 length is 13 residues. With 7 bases removed from V and 2 bases from J, the gap between germline ends came to 12 bases. CDR1 and CDR2 (germline): MGHDK, SYGVNS. For the CDR3, the DNA is TGTGCCAGCAAACCCCCCGGAACCTACGAGCAGTACTTC. Its protein is CASKPPGTYEQYF.

This clonotype appeared a few times. This chain connects TRBV5-5 to TRBJ2-5, with D possibly TRBD1 on 6 matching bases. The V end was cut by 4 bases, the J end by 5 bases, with 15 bases between. The germline CDR1 and CDR2 sequences are SGHKS and YYEKEE (reference sequence). The CDR3 runs to 14 residues. The CDR3, as DNA: TGTGCCAGCAGCCAGGGACAACTGATTGAGACCCAGTACTTC. Its translation: CASSQGQLIETQYF.

In this sample, this clonotype turned up many times. CDR3 residues: CASSLGAGPSYNEQFF. Written as DNA, the CDR3 is TGTGCCAGTAGTCTAGGGGCGGGCCCCTCCTACAATGAGCAGTTCTTC. The chain combines TRBV19 with TRBJ2-1, with D perhaps given as TRBD1 or TRBD2 (5 bases each). The ends were cut back, 5 bases at V and 0 bases at J, with 14 bases in the middle. The CDR3 covers 16 residues. Germline lookup yields CDR1 LNHDA and CDR2 SQIVND (reference sequence).

This clonotype has a handful of counts. The rearrangement links TRBV15 to TRBJ2-6; D gene ambiguous. The ends were cut back, 1 base at V and 0 bases at J, with 4 bases in the middle. The CDR3 has 15 amino acids. Germline-derived CDR1 and CDR2 are LNHNV and YYDKDF (reference sequence). As DNA, the CDR3 is TGTGCCACCAGCAGAGGCCTCTCTGGGGCCAACGTCCTGACTTTC. Protein: CATSRGLSGANVLTF. The entire variable domain, with the rest obtained from reference TRBV15 and TRBJ2-6, is as follows: DAMVIQNPRYQVTQFGKPVTLSCSQTLNHNVMYWYQQKSSQAPKLLFHYYDKDFNNEADTPDNFQSRRPNTSFCFLDIRSPGLGDTAMYLCATSRGLSGANVLTFGAGSRLTVL.

This clonotype has more than one count but fewer than ten. The chain combines TRBV29-1 with TRBJ2-1, with 8 nucleotides matching TRBD1. V dropped 7 bases and J dropped 3; count of bases not matched to a gene: 17. The germline V gene has CDR1 SQVTM and CDR2 ANQGSEA. The CDR3 has 17 residues. CDR3 sequence: CSALNTRGLDDYNEQFF. CDR3 DNA sequence: TGCAGCGCCCTGAATACCAGGGGGCTGGATGACTACAATGAGCAGTTCTTC.

This clonotype was seen at least ten times. The genes are TRBV7-2 and TRBJ2-7; D perhaps matches TRBD2 (5 bases). This CDR3 comprises 13 residues. Germline V gene lookup returns CDR1 SGHTA and CDR2 FQGNSA. V was cut by 5 bases and J by 2 bases, with 10 bases left in between. The CDR3 DNA follows: TGTGCCAGCAGCCCTCAGGAGGCCTACGAGCAGTACTTC. It specifies CASSPQEAYEQYF.

V gene TRBV5-1 combines with J gene TRBJ2-1; 10 bases are a match to TRBD2. The CDR3 length is 14 residues. The V and J ends lost 2 bases and 7 bases, in that order; junction bases with no gene match: 3. Germline values: CDR1 SGHRS, CDR2 YFSETQ. The CDR3 nucleotides read TGCGCCAGCAGCTTCACTAGCGGGATGAATGAGCAGTTCTTC. Protein: CASSFTSGMNEQFF.

In its sample, this clonotype was seen many times. The gene calls are TRBV20-1 and TRBJ2-7; D gene ambiguous. The germline CDR1 and CDR2 sequences are DFQATT and SNEGSKA (reference sequence). V was trimmed by 5 bases and J by 5 bases, leaving 13 bases between them. The CDR3 covers 12 residues. CDR3 sequence: CSASRTYHEQYF. The CDR3 DNA reads TGCAGTGCTTCCCGGACCTACCACGAGCAGTACTTC.

This clonotype was detected ten times or more. The rearrangement links TRBV9 to TRBJ2-7, with D unresolved. Germline CDR1 and CDR2: SGDLS and YYNGEE. CDR3 length: 13 amino acids. Trimming took 7 bases from V and 3 from J, leaving 14 bases between them. This CDR3 is CASSVNPDYEQYF. CDR3 in DNA: TGTGCCAGCTCCGTCAACCCTGACTACGAGCAGTACTTC. Complete variable domain (other parts from reference TRBV9 and TRBJ2-7): DSGVTQTPKHLITATGQRVTLRCSPRSGDLSVYWYQQSLDQGLQFLIQYYNGEERAKGNILERFSAQQFPDLHSELNLSSLELGDSALYFCASSVNPDYEQYFGPGTRLTVT.

V gene TRBV7-2 combines with J gene TRBJ2-1; D uncertain. CDR1 is SGHTA, CDR2 FQGNSA, per germline. The CDR3 has 15 residues. V lost 0 bases to trimming and J lost 2 bases, with 8 bases between them. This chain's CDR3 is CASSLAGIAYNEQFF. The CDR3 bases are TGTGCCAGCAGCTTAGCAGGCATAGCCTACAATGAGCAGTTCTTC.

The rearrangement joins TRBV23-1 to TRBJ2-7, with D possibly TRBD1 on 5 matching bases. TRBV23-1 has ORF status, its function being uncertain. The CDR3 runs to 16 residues. Trimming cost V 7 bases and J 3 bases, with 22 bases left between them. The chain's CDR3 is CASILTKDTGDYEQYF. In DNA, the CDR3 is TGCGCCAGCATCCTAACGAAGGATACAGGAGACTACGAGCAGTACTTC.

This chain links TRBV7-2 with TRBJ2-1, with 7 bases fitting TRBD2. V was pared by 5 bases and J by 2 bases, with 6 bases of the junction left unmatched. Germline V gives CDR1 SGHTA, CDR2 FQGNSA. The CDR3 extends over 15 amino acids. The CDR3 here is CASSAQSGAYNEQFF. CDR3 nucleotide sequence: TGTGCCAGCAGCGCCCAAAGCGGGGCCTACAATGAGCAGTTCTTC.

This clonotype was counted many times. This chain connects TRBV29-1 to TRBJ1-2; 11 nucleotides agree with TRBD1. Germline V gene sequence: CDR1 SQVTM, CDR2 ANQGSEA. The trim removed 4 bases at V and 2 bases at J, leaving 3 bases unmatched. The CDR3 has 14 amino acids. CDR3 DNA sequence: TGCAGCGTTGTTGGGACAGGGGGAAACTATGGCTACACCTTC. Protein sequence: CSVVGTGGNYGYTF.

The chain carries TRBV7-3 and TRBJ2-3; 11 positions match TRBD2. This CDR3 has 16 residues. With 4 bases clipped from V and 2 bases from J, the junction kept 5 bases outside the gene matches. In germline, CDR1 is SGHTA, CDR2 FQGTGA. This chain's CDR3 is CASSSGLAEDTDTQYF. The CDR3 coding sequence is TGTGCCAGCAGCTCGGGACTAGCGGAAGACACAGATACGCAGTATTTT.

This clonotype was seen at least ten times. The chain is built from TRBV29-1 and TRBJ2-6; possibly TRBD1 for D (6 bases). V lost 0 bases and J lost 0, with 15 bases in between. Germline V gene data show CDR1 as SQVTM and CDR2 as ANQGSEA. There are 18 residues in the CDR3. In nucleotides, the CDR3 is TGCAGCGTTGAAGATCTCGGACAGCCAATCTCTGGGGCCAACGTCCTGACTTTC. This codes for CSVEDLGQPISGANVLTF.